The 25 T cell receptor beta chains below all came from one sample that was sequenced in a study of OX40 agonist ivuxolimab in advanced cancers. Repertoires were generated with immunoSEQ multiplex PCR, while TCRdb's copy carries only in-frame clones and drops some. The data contain more than 65,000 clones, 85% to 90% of them singletons. This specimen consisted of CD4+ or CD8+ T cells sorted from blood, obtained in a trial of the OX40 agonist ivuxolimab. All receptors derive from an adult with an advanced solid tumor such as melanoma, head and neck, liver or kidney cancer.

The V and J genes are TRBV7-2 and TRBJ2-1, with a tentative D call TRBD1 (6 bases). Germline lookup yields CDR1 SGHTA and CDR2 FQGNSA. The CDR3 runs to 14 residues. V lost 2 bases, J lost 9 bases, and 14 bases lay in between. The CDR3 reads CASSLTAGEGEQFF. In nucleotides, the CDR3 is TGTGCCAGCAGCTTAACGGCAGGGGAAGGTGAGCAGTTCTTC. Based on the CDR3 plus reference TRBV7-2 and TRBJ2-1, the full variable domain is GAGVSQSPSNKVTEKGKDVELRCDPISGHTALYWYRQSLGQGLEFLIYFQGNSAPDKSGLPSDRFSAERTGGSVSTLTIQRTQQEDSAVYLCASSLTAGEGEQFFGPGTRLTVL.

This chain connects TRBV28 to TRBJ1-5, with D perhaps TRBD1 (5 bases). The CDR3 sequence is 13 residues long. Germline V gene sequence: CDR1 MDHEN, CDR2 SYDVKM. The V end lost 3 bases, the J end lost 11 bases, and 14 bases lay between the germline ends. The CDR3 nucleotides are TGTGCCAGCAGTTTCGGAGGGGAAAGAGCCCAGCATTTT. This translates into CASSFGGERAQHF. Using reference TRBV28 and TRBJ1-5 for the parts outside the CDR3, the full variable domain is DVKVTQSSRYLVKRTGEKVFLECVQDMDHENMFWYRQDPGLGLRLIYFSYDVKMKEKGDIPEGYSVSREKKERFSLILESASTNQTSMYLCASSFGGERAQHFGDGTRLSIL.

V and J are TRBV7-2 and TRBJ1-2; 10 bases line up with TRBD1. The J segment lost 14 bases and the V segment lost 4 bases, leaving 13 bases of the junction unmatched. The CDR3 has 14 amino acids. Germline CDR1 is SGHTA and CDR2 is FQGNSA. The CDR3 loop is CASSSGTGARRGTF. The CDR3 region has the DNA TGTGCCAGCAGCTCGGGGACAGGGGCCCGTCGGGGAACCTTC.

V gene TRBV27 combines with J gene TRBJ1-6; D unclear. Germline V gives CDR1 MNHEY, CDR2 SMNVEV (reference sequence). V dropped 0 bases and J dropped 6 bases, with 9 bases sitting between them. The CDR3 totals 15 residues. CDR3: CASSLSSMLNSPLHF. In nucleotides, the CDR3 is TGTGCCAGCAGTTTATCTTCCATGCTTAATTCACCCCTCCACTTT.

This chain joins TRBV14 and TRBJ1-1; TRBD1 might be the D (5 bases). CDR1 is SGHDN and CDR2 is FVKESK in the germline V gene. Trimming removed 6 bases at V and 0 bases at J, with 14 bases between. CDR3 length equals 15 residues. The CDR3 spells CASRLTGGMNTEAFF. In nucleotides, the CDR3 is TGTGCCAGCAGGCTAACGGGGGGAATGAACACTGAAGCTTTCTTT.

This clone was seen a single time. Written as DNA, the CDR3 is TGTGCCAGCAGTGAAGGGCCTCAGGGAACAGGGGGCAAAAGAGAGACCCAGTACTTC. Translation: CASSEGPQGTGGKRETQYF. The chain employs TRBV6-1 and TRBJ2-5, with TRBD1 matching 9 bases. Germline lookup yields CDR1 MNHNS and CDR2 SASEGT. Germline trimming cut 1 base from V and 4 bases from J; bases unmatched to any gene: 16. The CDR3 length is 19 residues.

The chain carries TRBV5-1 and TRBJ1-4; 7 nucleotides agree with TRBD1. V was clipped by 2 bases and J by 5 bases; unmatched bases: 12. CDR1 and CDR2 (germline): SGHRS, YFSETQ. CDR3 length: 17 amino acids. The CDR3 nucleotides are TGCGCCAGCAGCTTCTCACACCGGGGACAGAAGAATGAAAAACTGTTTTTT. Residues: CASSFSHRGQKNEKLFF.

The J gene is TRBJ2-2, the V gene TRBV12-5; 8 positions agree with TRBD2. Per germline, CDR1 LGHNT and CDR2 FRNRAP. The trim removed 6 bases at V and 6 bases at J, leaving 12 bases unmatched. This CDR3 is built from 16 residues. CDR3 DNA: TGTGCTAGTGGCTTGTTTCTCAAAGCGGGGGCCGGGGAGCTGTTTTTT. Protein product: CASGLFLKAGAGELFF.

The chain has TRBV5-4 and TRBJ2-2; 7 nucleotides align to TRBD1. Germline V gene sequence: CDR1 SGHNT, CDR2 YYREEE (reference sequence). V trimming: 3 bases; J trimming: 6 bases; junction bases outside the gene matches: 8. This CDR3 has 15 amino acids. The DNA of the CDR3 is TGTGCCAGCAGCTACGCTCGACAGGGCCCCGGGGAGCTGTTTTTT. Protein sequence: CASSYARQGPGELFF.

This rearrangement joins TRBV9 to TRBJ1-1, with D maybe TRBD1 (5 bases). V gave up 0 bases and J gave up 0 bases, with 15 bases separating them. CDR3 length: 17 amino acids. CDR1 is SGDLS and CDR2 is YYNGEE in the germline V gene. Written as DNA, the CDR3 is TGTGCCAGCAGCGTAGACGGGACCGGGACGGTGAACACTGAAGCTTTCTTT. Encoded protein: CASSVDGTGTVNTEAFF.

The chain is built from TRBV7-2 and TRBJ2-5; 9 bases match TRBD1. The CDR3 length is 13 residues. CDR1 and CDR2 (germline): SGHTA, FQGNSA. After removal of 4 bases from V and 7 bases from J, the junction contained 4 bases not matched to a gene. The CDR3 bases are TGTGCCAGCAGCTCGGGACAGGGTTGGACCCAGTACTTC. Protein product: CASSSGQGWTQYF.

The V and J genes are TRBV11-2 and TRBJ1-2; D call uncertain. From germline, CDR1 is SGHAT and CDR2 FQNNGV. The V and J ends lost 4 bases and 4 bases respectively, with 10 bases between them. The CDR3 length is 13 residues. The CDR3 here is CASSSLLSYGYTF. In nucleotides, the CDR3 is TGTGCCAGCAGCTCCTTACTCTCCTATGGCTACACCTTC. Full variable domain (missing parts from reference TRBV11-2 and TRBJ1-2): EAGVAQSPRYKIIEKRQSVAFWCNPISGHATLYWYQQILGQGPKLLIQFQNNGVVDDSQLPKDRFSAERLKGVDSTLKIQPAKLEDSAVYLCASSSLLSYGYTFGSGTRLTVV.

This chain links TRBV9 with TRBJ2-7, with a weak D call TRBD2 (6 bases). Germline assignment: CDR1 SGDLS and CDR2 YYNGEE. This CDR3 region has 16 residues. V lost 2 bases and J 0 bases, leaving 15 bases between the germline ends. CDR3 DNA sequence: TGTGCCAGCAGCGTGGGGCCTTCCGGGGGCTCCTACGAGCAGTACTTC. Translation: CASSVGPSGGSYEQYF.

The chain combines TRBV6-1 with TRBJ1-1, with D tentatively TRBD1 (6 bases). Per germline, CDR1 MNHNS and CDR2 SASEGT. The CDR3 is 16 amino acids. The V end lost 3 bases, the J end lost 3 bases, and 17 bases lay between the germline ends. The CDR3 here is CASSDPETGRYTEAFF. As DNA, the CDR3 is TGTGCCAGCAGTGACCCCGAGACAGGAAGGTACACTGAAGCTTTCTTT.

This rearrangement joins TRBV5-1 to TRBJ2-3; possibly TRBD2 for D (7 bases). This CDR3 is 16 amino acids long. The V gene's germline CDR1 is SGHRS and CDR2 YFSETQ. Trimming stripped 0 bases from V and 4 bases from J, with 15 bases between. For the CDR3, the DNA is TGCGCCAGCAGCTTGGATGTCGGGGGGCCCTCAGATACGCAGTATTTT. This sequence encodes CASSLDVGGPSDTQYF.

V and J are TRBV7-2 and TRBJ1-1; possibly TRBD1 for D (5 bases). Trimming cost V 2 bases and J 4 bases, with 11 bases left between them. CDR3 size: 14 residues. CDR1 and CDR2 (germline): SGHTA, FQGNSA. This chain's CDR3 is CASSLWAGATEAFF. The CDR3 DNA reads as TGTGCCAGCAGCTTATGGGCTGGGGCCACTGAAGCTTTCTTT.

This rearrangement joins TRBV6-5 to TRBJ1-1; possibly TRBD1 for D (5 bases). Per the germline V gene, CDR1 is MNHEY and CDR2 is SVGAGI. This CDR3 is built from 13 residues. Trimming took off 4 bases at V and 3 bases at J, with 9 bases between the two ends. CDR3 nucleotide sequence: TGTGCCAGCAGTTTCAGGGAGGACACTGAAGCTTTCTTT. This codes for CASSFREDTEAFF.

The chain employs TRBV27 and TRBJ1-2, with D tentatively TRBD1 (5 bases). Germline CDR1 reads MNHEY; CDR2 reads SMNVEV (reference sequence). V lost 2 bases and J 7 bases, leaving 8 bases between the germline ends. The CDR3 totals 12 residues. CDR3: CASSLKGFGYTF. The CDR3 DNA reads TGTGCCAGCAGTTTAAAGGGGTTTGGCTACACCTTC.

This clone was detected once. This chain connects TRBV20-1 to TRBJ2-1; TRBD2 might be the D (5 bases). Germline V lookup: CDR1 DFQATT, CDR2 SNEGSKA (reference sequence). CDR3 length: 11 amino acids. Trimming removed 0 bases from V and 9 bases from J, with 6 bases in between. The CDR3: CSARDSAEQFF. DNA of the CDR3: TGCAGTGCTAGAGATAGCGCTGAGCAGTTCTTC.

The V call is TRBV7-2, the J call TRBJ2-1; 8 nucleotides agree with TRBD1. This CDR3 has 12 residues. Trimming took 5 bases from V and 16 from J; bases not matched to a gene: 10. Per the germline V gene, CDR1 is SGHTA and CDR2 is FQGNSA. The CDR3 here is CASSPQWTGPFF. In nucleotides, the CDR3 is TGTGCCAGCAGCCCACAGTGGACAGGGCCATTCTTC.

This chain joins TRBV19 and TRBJ2-5; possibly TRBD2 for D (6 bases). The closer fit of TRBJ2-7 to the DNA end suggests the J call may be wrong. The CDR3 totals 15 residues. Germline CDR1 and CDR2: LNHDA and SQIVND (reference sequence). Written as DNA, the CDR3 is TGTGCCAGTAGTATTTCCCCGGGACTGGGGGGCGAGCAGTACTTC. It codes for CASSISPGLGGEQYF.

In its sample, this clone was seen a few times. This rearrangement joins TRBV19 to TRBJ1-2; 7 nucleotides line up with TRBD1. J lost 7 bases, V lost 6 bases, and 11 bases had no gene match. Germline V CDR1 and CDR2: LNHDA, SQIVND (reference sequence). This CDR3 comprises 14 residues. CDR3 coding DNA: TGTGCCAGTAGCTCAAACACAGGGGATTTTGGCTACACCTTC. Protein sequence: CASSSNTGDFGYTF.

The V and J genes are TRBV6-4 and TRBJ1-1; D is unclear. The CDR3 totals 16 residues. The germline V gene has CDR1 MRHNA and CDR2 SNTAGT. The V and J ends lost 6 bases and 5 bases respectively, with 22 bases between them. The CDR3 DNA sequence: TGTGCCAGCAGACGAGACCCACTTTCGGGCTGGACTGAAGCTTTCTTT. As protein: CASRRDPLSGWTEAFF.

V gene TRBV25-1 combines with J gene TRBJ2-1, with TRBD2 matching 8 bases. This CDR3 is 13 amino acids long. The germline gives CDR1 MGHDK, CDR2 SYGVNS. With 6 bases clipped from V and 3 bases from J, the junction kept 1 base outside the gene matches. The CDR3 reads CASRSGSYNEQFF. The CDR3, as DNA: TGTGCCAGCAGGAGCGGGAGCTACAATGAGCAGTTCTTC. The entire variable domain, with the rest obtained from reference TRBV25-1 and TRBJ2-1, is as follows: EADIYQTPRYLVIGTGKKITLECSQTMGHDKMYWYQQDPGMELHLIHYSYGVNSTEKGDLSSESTVSRIRTEHFPLTLESARPSHTSQYLCASRSGSYNEQFFGPGTRLTVL.

This clone was seen once. This chain joins TRBV5-6 and TRBJ2-7; tentative D call: TRBD2 (6 bases). The CDR3 spans 14 residues. The germline CDR1 and CDR2 sequences are SGHDT and YYEEEE. V dropped 4 bases and J dropped 6 bases, with 17 bases sitting between them. The CDR3 reads CASSPGDRRGEQYF. DNA of the CDR3: TGTGCCAGCAGCCCGGGAGATCGCCGGGGCGAGCAGTACTTC.